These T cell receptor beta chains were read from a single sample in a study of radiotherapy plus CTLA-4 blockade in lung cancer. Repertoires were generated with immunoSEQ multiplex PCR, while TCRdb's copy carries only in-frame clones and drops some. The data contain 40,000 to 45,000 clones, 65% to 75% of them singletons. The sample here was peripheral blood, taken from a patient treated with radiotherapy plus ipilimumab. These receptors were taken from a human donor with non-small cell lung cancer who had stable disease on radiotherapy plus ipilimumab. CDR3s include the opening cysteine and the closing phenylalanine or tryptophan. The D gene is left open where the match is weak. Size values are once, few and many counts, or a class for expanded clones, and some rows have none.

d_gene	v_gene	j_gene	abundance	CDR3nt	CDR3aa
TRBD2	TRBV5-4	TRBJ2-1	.	TGTGCCAGCAGCCCCCCGCCGGGCGGGGGATACAATGAGCAGTTCTTC	CASSPPPGGGYNEQFF
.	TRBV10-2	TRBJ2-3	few	TGCGCCACCCAGGGGATGACAGATACGCAGTATTTT	CATQGMTDTQYF
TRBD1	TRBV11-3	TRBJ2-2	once	TGTGCCAGCAGCCCGGGACAGCGGAACACCGGGGAGCTGTTTTTT	CASSPGQRNTGELFF
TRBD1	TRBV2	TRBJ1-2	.	TGTGCCAGCAGTCAAGGACAGGGCTATGGCTACACCTTC	CASSQGQGYGYTF
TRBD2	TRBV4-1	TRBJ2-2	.	TGCGCCAGCAGCCAAGATCTTATGGGACTAGCGTTCACCGGGGAGCTGTTTTTT	CASSQDLMGLAFTGELFF
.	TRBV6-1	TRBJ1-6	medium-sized	TGTGCCAGCAGTGCGGGACCCTCGGTAGCGGGCGTGACCCTCCACTTT	CASSAGPSVAGVTLHF
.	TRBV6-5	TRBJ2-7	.	TGTGCCAGCAGCAAACCGGGAGCCTACGAGCAGTACTTC	CASSKPGAYEQYF
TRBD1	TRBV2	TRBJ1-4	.	TGTGCCAGCAGTGTATACCGGGACAGGAATGAAAAACTGTTTTTT	CASSVYRDRNEKLFF
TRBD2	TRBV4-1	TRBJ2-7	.	TGCGCCAGCAGTCACGGGGGGACCTCCTACGAGCAGTACTTC	CASSHGGTSYEQYF
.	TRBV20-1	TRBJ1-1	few	TGCAGTGCCCTGGCGGTACCTGAAGCTTTCTTT	CSALAVPEAFF
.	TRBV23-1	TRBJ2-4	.	TGCGCCAGCAGTCTCCGGGCCCAGGGAAACATTCAGTACTTC	CASSLRAQGNIQYF
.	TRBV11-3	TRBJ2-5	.	TGTGCCAGCAGCAAGGGAGGCGGAGAGACCCAGTACTTC	CASSKGGGETQYF
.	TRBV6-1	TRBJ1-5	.	TGTGCCAGCAGTGAAGGGCGGGGAGCCCAGCCCCAGCATTTT	CASSEGRGAQPQHF
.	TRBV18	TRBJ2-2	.	TGTGCCAGCTCACATGAACTCCCCTCGAACACCGGGGAGCTGTTTTTT	CASSHELPSNTGELFF
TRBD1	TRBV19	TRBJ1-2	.	TGTGCCAGTAGTATGAGGACAGGGAGAGGCTACACCTTC	CASSMRTGRGYTF
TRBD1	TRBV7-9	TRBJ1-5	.	TGTGCCAGCAGCTCAACCAGGGGGCTTCAGCCCCAGCATTTT	CASSSTRGLQPQHF
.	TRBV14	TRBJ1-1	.	TGTGCCAGCAGCCAAGTAGGAGGGTTGTGGGCTTTCTTT	CASSQVGGLWAFF
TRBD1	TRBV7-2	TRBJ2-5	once	TGTGCCAGCAGCTTAGTGGGGACAGGGGACTCGACCCAGTACTTC	CASSLVGTGDSTQYF
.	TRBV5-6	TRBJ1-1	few	TGTGCCAGCAGCTTGGGACAGGCGGCACTAGTTTTCTTT	CASSLGQAALVFF
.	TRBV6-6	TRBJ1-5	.	TGTGCCAGCAGCCCGAGTGGCAATCAGCCCCAGCATTTT	CASSPSGNQPQHF
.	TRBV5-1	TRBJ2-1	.	TGCGCCAGCAGCTTTGACAGTTACAATGAGCAGTTCTTC	CASSFDSYNEQFF